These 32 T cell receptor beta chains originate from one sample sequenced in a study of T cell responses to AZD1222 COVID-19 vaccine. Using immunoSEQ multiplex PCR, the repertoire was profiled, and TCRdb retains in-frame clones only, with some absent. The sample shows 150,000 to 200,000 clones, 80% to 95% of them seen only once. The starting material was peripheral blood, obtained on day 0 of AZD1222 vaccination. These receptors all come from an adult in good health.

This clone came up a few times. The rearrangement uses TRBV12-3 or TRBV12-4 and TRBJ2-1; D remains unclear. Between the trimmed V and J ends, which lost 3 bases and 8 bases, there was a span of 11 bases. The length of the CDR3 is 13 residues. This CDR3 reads CASSFQDRDEQFF. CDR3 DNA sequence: TGTGCCAGCAGTTTTCAGGATAGGGATGAGCAGTTCTTC.

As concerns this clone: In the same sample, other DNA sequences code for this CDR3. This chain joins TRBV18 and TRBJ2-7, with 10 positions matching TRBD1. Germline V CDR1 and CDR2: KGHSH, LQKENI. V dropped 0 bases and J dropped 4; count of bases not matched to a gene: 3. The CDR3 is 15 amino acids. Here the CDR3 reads CASSPPGQGIYEQYF. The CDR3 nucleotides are TGTGCCAGCTCACCACCGGGACAGGGGATTTACGAGCAGTACTTC.

CDR3 nucleotide sequence: TGTGCCAGCACCGGGGGAAGAAACACCATATATTTT. Residues: CASTGGRNTIYF. This chain links TRBV12-3 or TRBV12-4 with TRBJ1-3; D possibly corresponds to TRBD1 (5 bases). The CDR3 covers 12 residues. V was shortened by 7 bases and J by 5 bases, with 9 bases between the two germline ends.

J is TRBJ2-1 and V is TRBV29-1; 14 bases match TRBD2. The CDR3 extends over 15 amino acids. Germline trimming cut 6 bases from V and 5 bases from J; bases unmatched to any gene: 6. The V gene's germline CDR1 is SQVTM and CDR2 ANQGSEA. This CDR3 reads CSVGTSGGYHNEQFF. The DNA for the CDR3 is TGCAGCGTGGGGACTAGCGGGGGTTATCACAATGAGCAGTTCTTC.

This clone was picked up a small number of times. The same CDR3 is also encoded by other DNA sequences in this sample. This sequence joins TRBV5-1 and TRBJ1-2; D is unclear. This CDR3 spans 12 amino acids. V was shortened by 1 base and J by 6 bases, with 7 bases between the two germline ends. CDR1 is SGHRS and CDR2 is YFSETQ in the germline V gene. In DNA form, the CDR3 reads TGCGCCAGCAGCTTGTCCCAGAATGGCTACACCTTC. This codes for CASSLSQNGYTF.

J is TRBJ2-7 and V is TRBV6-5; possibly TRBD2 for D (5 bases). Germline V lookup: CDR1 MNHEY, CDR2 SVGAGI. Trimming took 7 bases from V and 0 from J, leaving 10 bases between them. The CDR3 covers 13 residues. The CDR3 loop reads CASTTIISYEQYF. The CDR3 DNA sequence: TGTGCCAGCACGACTATCATCTCCTACGAGCAGTACTTC.

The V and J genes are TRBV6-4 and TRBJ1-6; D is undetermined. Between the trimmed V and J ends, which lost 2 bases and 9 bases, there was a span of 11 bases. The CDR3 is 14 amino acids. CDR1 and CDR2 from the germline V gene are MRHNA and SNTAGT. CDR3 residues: CASSDKVTGSPLHF. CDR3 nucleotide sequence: TGTGCCAGCAGTGACAAGGTCACGGGTTCACCCCTCCACTTT.

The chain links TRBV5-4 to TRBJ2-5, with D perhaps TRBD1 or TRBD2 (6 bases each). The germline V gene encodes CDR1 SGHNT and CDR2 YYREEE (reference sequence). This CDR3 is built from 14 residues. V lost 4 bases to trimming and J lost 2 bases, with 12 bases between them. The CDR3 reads CASSRGRDQETQYF. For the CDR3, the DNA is TGTGCCAGCAGCCGGGGGCGGGATCAAGAGACCCAGTACTTC.

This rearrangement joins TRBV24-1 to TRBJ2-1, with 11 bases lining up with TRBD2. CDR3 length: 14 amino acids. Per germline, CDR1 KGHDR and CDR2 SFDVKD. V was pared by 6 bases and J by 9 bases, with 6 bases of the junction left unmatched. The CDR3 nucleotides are TGTGCCACCAGTCTGACTAGCGGGAATGGTGAGCAGTTCTTC. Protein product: CATSLTSGNGEQFF.

CDR3 in amino acids: CASRDTSHYEQYF. The CDR3 nucleotides are TGTGCCAGCCGGGACACATCTCACTACGAGCAGTACTTC. The J gene is TRBJ2-7, the V gene TRBV18; D is possibly TRBD1 (6 bases). V lost 8 bases and J lost 3, with 14 bases in between. The CDR3 spans 13 residues. Germline loops: CDR1 KGHSH, CDR2 LQKENI.

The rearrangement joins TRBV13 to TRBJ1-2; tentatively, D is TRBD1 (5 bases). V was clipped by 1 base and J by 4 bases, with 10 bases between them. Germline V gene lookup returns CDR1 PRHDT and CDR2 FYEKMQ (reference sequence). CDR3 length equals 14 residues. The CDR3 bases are TGTGCCAGCAGCTTAGTGGGACTTCCCTATGGCTACACCTTC. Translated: CASSLVGLPYGYTF.

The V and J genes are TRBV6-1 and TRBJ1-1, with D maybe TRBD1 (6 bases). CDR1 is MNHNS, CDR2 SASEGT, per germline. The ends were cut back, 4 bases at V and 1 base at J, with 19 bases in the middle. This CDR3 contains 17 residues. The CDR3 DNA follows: TGTGCCAGCAGTGTCGTTTTTACGGCGGGGGCGAACACTGAAGCTTTCTTT. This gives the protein CASSVVFTAGANTEAFF.

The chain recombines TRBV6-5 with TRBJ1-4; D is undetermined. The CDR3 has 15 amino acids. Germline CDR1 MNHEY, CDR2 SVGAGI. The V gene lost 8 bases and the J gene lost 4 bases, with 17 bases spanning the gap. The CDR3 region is CASWWVPSGNEKLFF. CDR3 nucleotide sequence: TGTGCCAGCTGGTGGGTCCCCTCGGGTAATGAAAAACTGTTTTTT.

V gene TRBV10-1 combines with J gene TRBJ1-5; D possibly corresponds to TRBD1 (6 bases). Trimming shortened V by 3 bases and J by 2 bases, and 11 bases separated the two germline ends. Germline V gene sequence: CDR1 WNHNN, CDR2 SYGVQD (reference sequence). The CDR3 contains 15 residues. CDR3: CASSEHREGNQPQHF. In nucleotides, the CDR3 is TGCGCCAGCAGTGAACACAGGGAGGGCAATCAGCCCCAGCATTTT.

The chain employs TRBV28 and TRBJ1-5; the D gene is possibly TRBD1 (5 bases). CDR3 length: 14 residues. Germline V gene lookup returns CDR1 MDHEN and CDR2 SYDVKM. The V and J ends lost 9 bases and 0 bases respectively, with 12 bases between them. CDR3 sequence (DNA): TGTGCCAGTCAACAGGTTAATAGCAATCAGCCCCAGCATTTT. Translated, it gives CASQQVNSNQPQHF.

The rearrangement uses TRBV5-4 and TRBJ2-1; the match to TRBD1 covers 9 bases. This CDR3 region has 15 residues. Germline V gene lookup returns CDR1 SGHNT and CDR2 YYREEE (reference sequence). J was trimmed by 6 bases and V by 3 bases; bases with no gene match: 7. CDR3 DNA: TGTGCCAGCAGCTCCCGACAGGGGGTCAGCAATGAGCAGTTCTTC. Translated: CASSSRQGVSNEQFF. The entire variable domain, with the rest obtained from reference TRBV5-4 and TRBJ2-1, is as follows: ETGVTQSPTHLIKTRGQQVTLRCSSQSGHNTVSWYQQALGQGPQFIFQYYREEENGRGNFPPRFSGLQFPNYSSELNVNALELDDSALYLCASSSRQGVSNEQFFGPGTRLTVL.

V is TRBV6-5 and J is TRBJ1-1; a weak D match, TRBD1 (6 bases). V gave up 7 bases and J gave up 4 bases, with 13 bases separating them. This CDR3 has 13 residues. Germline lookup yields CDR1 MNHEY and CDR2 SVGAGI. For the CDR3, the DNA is TGTGCCAGCACAACAGGGTTCTTCACTGAAGCTTTCTTT. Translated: CASTTGFFTEAFF.

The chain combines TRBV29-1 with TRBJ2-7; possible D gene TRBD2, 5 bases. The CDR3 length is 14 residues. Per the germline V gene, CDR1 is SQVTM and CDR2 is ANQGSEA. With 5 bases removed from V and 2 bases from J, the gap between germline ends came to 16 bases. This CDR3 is CSVTPAAITYEQYF. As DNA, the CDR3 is TGCAGCGTTACCCCAGCGGCAATCACCTACGAGCAGTACTTC.

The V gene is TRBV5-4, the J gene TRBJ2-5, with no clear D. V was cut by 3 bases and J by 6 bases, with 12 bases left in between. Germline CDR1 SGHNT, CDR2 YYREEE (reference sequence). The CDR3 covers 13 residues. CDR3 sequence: CASSSLKEQTQYF. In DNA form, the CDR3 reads TGTGCCAGCAGCTCACTCAAGGAACAGACCCAGTACTTC.

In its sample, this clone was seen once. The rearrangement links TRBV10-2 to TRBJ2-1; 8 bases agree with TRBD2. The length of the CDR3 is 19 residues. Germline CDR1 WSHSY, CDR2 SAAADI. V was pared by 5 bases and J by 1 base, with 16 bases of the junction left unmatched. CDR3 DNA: TGCGCCAGCAGTCGTCTAGCGGGTACCATGGGTGGGTCCTACAATGAGCAGTTCTTC. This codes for CASSRLAGTMGGSYNEQFF.

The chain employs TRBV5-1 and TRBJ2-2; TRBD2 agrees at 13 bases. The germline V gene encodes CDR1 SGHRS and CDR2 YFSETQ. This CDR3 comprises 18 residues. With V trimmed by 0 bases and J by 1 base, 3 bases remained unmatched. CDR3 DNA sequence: TGCGCCAGCAGCTTGGCCAGGACTAGCGGGAGGAACACCGGGGAGCTGTTTTTT. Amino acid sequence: CASSLARTSGRNTGELFF.

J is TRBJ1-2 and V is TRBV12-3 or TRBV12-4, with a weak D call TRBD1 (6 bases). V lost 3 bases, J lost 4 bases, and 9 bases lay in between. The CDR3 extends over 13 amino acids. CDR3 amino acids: CASSFSGVYGYTF. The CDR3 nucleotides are TGTGCCAGCAGTTTTTCAGGGGTCTATGGCTACACCTTC.

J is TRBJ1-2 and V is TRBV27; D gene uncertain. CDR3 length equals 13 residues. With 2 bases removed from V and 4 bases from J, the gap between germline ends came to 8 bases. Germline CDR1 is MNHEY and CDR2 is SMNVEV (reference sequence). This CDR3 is CASSLGVLYGYTF. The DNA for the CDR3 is TGTGCCAGCAGTTTAGGGGTTCTCTATGGCTACACCTTC.

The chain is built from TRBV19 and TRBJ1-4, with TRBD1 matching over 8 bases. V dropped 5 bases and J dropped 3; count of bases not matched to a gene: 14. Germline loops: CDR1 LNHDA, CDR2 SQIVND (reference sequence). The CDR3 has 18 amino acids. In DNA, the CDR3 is TGTGCCAGTAGTCTAACCGGGACAGGTATTTTGGCTAATGAAAAACTGTTTTTT. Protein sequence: CASSLTGTGILANEKLFF.

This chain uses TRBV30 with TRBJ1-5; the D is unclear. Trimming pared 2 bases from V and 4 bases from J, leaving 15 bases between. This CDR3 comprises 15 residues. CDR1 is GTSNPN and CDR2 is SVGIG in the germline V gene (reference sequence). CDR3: CAWSKEAARNQPQHF. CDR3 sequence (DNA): TGTGCCTGGAGTAAGGAGGCAGCTAGAAATCAGCCCCAGCATTTT.

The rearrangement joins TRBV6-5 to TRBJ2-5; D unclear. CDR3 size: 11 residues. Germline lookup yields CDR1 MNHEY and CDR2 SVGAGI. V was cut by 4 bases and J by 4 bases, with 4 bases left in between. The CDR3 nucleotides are TGTGCCAGCAGTTCGTTAGAGACCCAGTACTTC. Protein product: CASSSLETQYF.

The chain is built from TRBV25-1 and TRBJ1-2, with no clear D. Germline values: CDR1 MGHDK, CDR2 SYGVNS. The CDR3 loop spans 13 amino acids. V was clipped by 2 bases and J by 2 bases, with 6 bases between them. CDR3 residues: CASSERRNYGYTF. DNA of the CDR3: TGTGCCAGCAGTGAAAGGAGGAACTATGGCTACACCTTC.

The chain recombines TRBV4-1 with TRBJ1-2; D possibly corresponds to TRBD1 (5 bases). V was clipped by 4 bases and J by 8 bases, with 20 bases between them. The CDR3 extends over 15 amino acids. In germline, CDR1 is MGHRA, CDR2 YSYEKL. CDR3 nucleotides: TGCGCCAGCAGCCCCCTTGCGACAGACCGGCGGGGCTACACCTTC. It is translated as CASSPLATDRRGYTF.

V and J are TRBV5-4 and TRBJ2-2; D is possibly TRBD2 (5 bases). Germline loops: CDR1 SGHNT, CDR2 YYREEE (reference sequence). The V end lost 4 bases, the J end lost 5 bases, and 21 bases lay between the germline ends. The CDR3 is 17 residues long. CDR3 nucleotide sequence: TGTGCCAGCAGCCGGCCCGTTCCGGGGATTGGTACCGGGGAGCTGTTTTTT. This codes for CASSRPVPGIGTGELFF.

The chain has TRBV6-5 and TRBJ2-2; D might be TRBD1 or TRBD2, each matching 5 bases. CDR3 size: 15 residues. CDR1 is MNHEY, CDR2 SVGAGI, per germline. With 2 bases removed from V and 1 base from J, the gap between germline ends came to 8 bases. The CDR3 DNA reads TGTGCCAGCAGTTACGGGACCGTGAACACCGGGGAGCTGTTTTTT. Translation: CASSYGTVNTGELFF.

This CDR3 is CASSGELQSSYNEQFF. The CDR3 nucleotides are TGTGCCAGCAGTGGGGAACTGCAAAGCTCCTACAATGAGCAGTTCTTC. The chain is built from TRBV6-4 and TRBJ2-1; D remains ambiguous. Germline lookup yields CDR1 MRHNA and CDR2 SNTAGT. Trimming removed 4 bases at V and 0 bases at J, with 13 bases between. The CDR3 spans 16 residues.

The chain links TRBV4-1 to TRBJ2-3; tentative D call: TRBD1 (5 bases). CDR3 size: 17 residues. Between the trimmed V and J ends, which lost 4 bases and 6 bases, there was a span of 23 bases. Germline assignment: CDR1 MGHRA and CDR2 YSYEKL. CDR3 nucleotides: TGCGCCAGCAGCCCTCTTAGGGCCAGCGCAGCAGGGGATACGCAGTATTTT. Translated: CASSPLRASAAGDTQYF.